These 20 T cell receptor beta chains share one sample of origin, sequenced in a study of blood T cell repertoires in COVID-19. This table comes from immunoSEQ multiplex PCR, and its TCRdb copy is limited to in-frame clones, with some not included. The sample consists of 350,000 to 400,000 clones, roughly 90% of them appearing once. Sequences were obtained from PBMCs or T cells enriched from blood (not recorded which). The receptors derive from a woman under 40 who had recovered from COVID-19.

The V and J genes are TRBV12-2 and TRBJ1-5. TRBV12-2 is a listed pseudogene. This CDR3 comprises 16 residues. The CDR3 sequence is CASRLVSGRVDQPQHF. The CDR3 region has the DNA TGTGCAAGTCGCTTAGTGAGCGGCCGGGTCGATCAGCCCCAGCATTTT.

The V call is TRBV28, the J call TRBJ2-3; D may be TRBD1 (5 bases). V was pared by 11 bases and J by 1 base, with 13 bases between. The CDR3 spans 13 residues. Looked up from germline, CDR1 is MDHEN and CDR2 is SYDVKM. CDR3 DNA: TGTGCCGGACAAGGGGCCGGCACAGATACGCAGTATTTT. The encoded protein is CAGQGAGTDTQYF.

The chain uses TRBV7-8 and TRBJ2-7; 11 bases are a match to TRBD2. The germline CDR1 and CDR2 sequences are SGHVS and FQNEAQ. The junction had 5 bases not matched to a gene; V was cut back by 7 bases and J by 0 bases. CDR3 size: 15 residues. In nucleotides, the CDR3 is TGTGCCAGCAAGGCTAGCGGGAGGAACTCCTACGAGCAGTACTTC. Protein: CASKASGRNSYEQYF. The whole variable domain, remainder taken from reference TRBV7-8 and TRBJ2-7, is GAGVSQSPRYKVAKRGQDVALRCDPISGHVSLFWYQQALGQGPEFLTYFQNEAQLDKSGLPSDRFFAERPEGSVSTLKIQRTQQEDSAVYLCASKASGRNSYEQYFGPGTRLTVT.

The V and J genes are TRBV29-1 and TRBJ1-2; maybe TRBD1 (5 bases). Deletions cut 0 bases from V and 7 bases from J, with 6 bases between. Germline CDR1 reads SQVTM; CDR2 reads ANQGSEA. The CDR3 spans 11 residues. CDR3 protein: CSVEDQGGYTF. The CDR3 DNA reads TGCAGCGTTGAAGATCAGGGTGGCTACACCTTC.

The chain uses TRBV3-1 (or the pseudogene TRBV3-2) and TRBJ2-7; D is undetermined. Between the trimmed V and J ends, which lost 5 bases and 4 bases, there was a span of 6 bases. The CDR3 spans 11 residues. Germline V CDR1 and CDR2: LGHDT, YNNKEL (reference sequence). For the CDR3, the DNA is TGTGCCAGCAGCATGTCATACGAGCAGTACTTC. Translating it yields CASSMSYEQYF.

J is TRBJ1-5 and V is TRBV5-6; a possible D gene is TRBD1 (6 bases). The CDR3 runs 13 residues. Trimming stripped 3 bases from V and 4 bases from J, with 8 bases between. Germline V gives CDR1 SGHDT, CDR2 YYEEEE. CDR3: CASSSDRNQPQHF. CDR3 bases: TGTGCCAGCAGCTCTGACAGGAATCAGCCCCAGCATTTT.

The genes are TRBV18 and TRBJ2-5; possible D gene TRBD2, 5 bases. The CDR3 is 12 residues long. Trimming removed 5 bases from V and 2 bases from J, with 6 bases in between. Germline V lookup: CDR1 KGHSH, CDR2 LQKENI. Here the CDR3 reads CASSGLQETQYF. The CDR3 DNA reads as TGTGCCAGCTCAGGACTGCAAGAGACCCAGTACTTC.

The J gene is TRBJ1-2, the V gene TRBV30; D is possibly TRBD1 (6 bases). CDR1 and CDR2 from the germline V gene are GTSNPN and SVGIG (reference sequence). V was cut by 3 bases and J by 4 bases, with 12 bases left in between. The CDR3 spans 13 residues. In DNA, the CDR3 is TGTGCCTGGAGGAGGGGGTACGGCTATGGCTACACCTTC. Protein: CAWRRGYGYGYTF.

This clone was counted once. The chain links TRBV2 to TRBJ1-2, with unresolved D. The CDR3 covers 11 residues. The V end was cut by 2 bases, the J end by 7 bases, with 5 bases between. From germline, CDR1 is SNHLY and CDR2 FYNNEI. The CDR3 region has the DNA TGTGCCAGCAGTGAACGCGGTGGCTACACCTTC. As protein: CASSERGGYTF. Based on the CDR3 plus reference TRBV2 and TRBJ1-2, the full variable domain is EPEVTQTPSHQVTQMGQEVILRCVPISNHLYFYWYRQILGQKVEFLVSFYNNEISEKSEIFDDQFSVERPDGSNFTLKIRSTKLEDSAMYFCASSERGGYTFGSGTRLTVV.

This sequence joins TRBV6-5 and TRBJ2-2, with a possible D match to TRBD1 (6 bases). This CDR3 spans 15 amino acids. CDR1 is MNHEY and CDR2 is SVGAGI in the germline V gene. V lost 6 bases, J lost 4 bases, and 15 bases lay in between. The CDR3 reads CASSQGQFGTGELFF. CDR3 DNA sequence: TGTGCCAGCAGCCAAGGACAGTTTGGCACCGGGGAGCTGTTTTTT.

The V and J genes are TRBV7-3 and TRBJ1-4; TRBD1 matches at 12 bases. Trimming at V came to 6 bases and at J to 11 bases, leaving 10 bases not matched to a gene. This CDR3 comprises 15 residues. The germline CDR1 and CDR2 sequences are SGHTA and FQGTGA. The CDR3 DNA reads TGTGCCAGCAGTGCGGCAGGGACAGGGGGCATGAAACTGTTTTTT. Residues: CASSAAGTGGMKLFF. The full variable domain, completed using reference TRBV7-3 and TRBJ1-4, is GAGVSQTPSNKVTEKGKYVELRCDPISGHTALYWYRQSLGQGPEFLIYFQGTGAADDSGLPNDRFFAVRPEGSVSTLKIQRTERGDSAVYLCASSAAGTGGMKLFFGSGTQLSVL.

This clone was recorded once. The CDR3 coding sequence is TGTGCCAGCAGTTACACCCGGGAATCTGGAAACACCATATATTTT. Translating it yields CASSYTRESGNTIYF. The chain employs TRBV6-5 and TRBJ1-3; D unresolved. Germline values: CDR1 MNHEY, CDR2 SVGAGI. Trimming shortened V by 2 bases and J by 1 base, and 9 bases separated the two germline ends. This CDR3 has 15 amino acids.

This sequence joins TRBV18 and TRBJ2-5; no reliable D call. Germline V gene data show CDR1 as KGHSH and CDR2 as LQKENI. Deletions cut 2 bases from V and 4 bases from J, with 8 bases between. The CDR3 spans 13 residues. CDR3 sequence: CASSPLSGETQYF. CDR3 nucleotides: TGTGCCAGCTCACCATTGTCCGGAGAGACCCAGTACTTC.

The chain uses TRBV6-5 and TRBJ1-6, with D possibly TRBD1 on 5 matching bases. The CDR3 extends over 16 amino acids. Trimming stripped 1 base from V and 2 bases from J, with 9 bases between. Germline CDR1 and CDR2: MNHEY and SVGAGI. The CDR3 DNA sequence: TGTGCCAGCAGTTACTATAGACAGACCTATAATTCACCCCTCCACTTT. It encodes CASSYYRQTYNSPLHF.

CDR3 residues: CASSLEASGSFGYTF. The CDR3 coding sequence is TGTGCCAGCAGCTTGGAAGCATCGGGTAGTTTCGGCTACACCTTC. The chain combines TRBV5-4 with TRBJ1-2; no clear D gene. This CDR3 region has 15 residues. Germline loops: CDR1 SGHNT, CDR2 YYREEE (reference sequence). The germline V and J ends were trimmed by 0 bases and 8 bases, with 17 bases remaining between them.

In DNA form, the CDR3 reads TGTGCCAGTTCTAGCGGGAGAGCGAACACCGGGGAGCTGTTTTTT. Translation: CASSSGRANTGELFF. The rearrangement links TRBV19 to TRBJ2-2; 10 nucleotides line up with TRBD2. With 8 bases clipped from V and 0 bases from J, the junction kept 3 bases outside the gene matches. The CDR3 is made up of 15 amino acids. Germline V gene sequence: CDR1 LNHDA, CDR2 SQIVND (reference sequence). The full variable domain, rest sourced from reference TRBV19 and TRBJ2-2, is DGGITQSPKYLFRKEGQNVTLSCEQNLNHDAMYWYRQDPGQGLRLIYYSQIVNDFQKGDIAEGYSVSREKKESFPLTVTSAQKNPTAFYLCASSSGRANTGELFFGEGSRLTVL.

V gene TRBV28 combines with J gene TRBJ2-2; TRBD2 agrees at 10 bases. Germline V lookup: CDR1 MDHEN, CDR2 SYDVKM. The CDR3 has 17 residues. Germline trimming cut 5 bases from V and 2 bases from J; bases unmatched to any gene: 8. CDR3 DNA: TGTGCCAGCAGTCCAGGACTAGCGGCTTCTAACACCGGGGAGCTGTTTTTT. This encodes CASSPGLAASNTGELFF.

Points on this clone: Mismatch with germline at one junction end may stem from a read error. The CDR3 loop reads CASSLGGLAEETQYF. CDR3 sequence (DNA): TGTGCTAGCAGCTTAGGGGGACTAGCGGAAGAGACCCAGTACTTC. The chain links TRBV7-7 to TRBJ2-5; 11 nucleotides agree with TRBD2. The CDR3 is 15 residues long. Germline values: CDR1 SSHAT, CDR2 FNYEAQ (reference sequence).

The chain is built from TRBV28 and TRBJ1-4, with TRBD1 as a possible D gene (5 bases). This CDR3 comprises 15 residues. Deletions cut 5 bases from V and 4 bases from J, with 14 bases between. Germline CDR1 is MDHEN and CDR2 is SYDVKM. In DNA form, the CDR3 reads TGTGCCAGCAGTGGGGCAGGGTTAGGTAATGAAAAACTGTTTTTT. Protein sequence: CASSGAGLGNEKLFF.

This clone was counted a few times. The chain links TRBV5-1 to TRBJ2-5, with TRBD2 as a possible D gene (6 bases). Germline CDR1 is SGHRS and CDR2 is YFSETQ. The V and J ends lost 4 bases and 5 bases respectively, with 15 bases between them. The CDR3 is made up of 14 amino acids. The CDR3 here is CASSIGDAGETQYF. CDR3 sequence (DNA): TGCGCCAGCAGCATCGGAGATGCGGGGGAGACCCAGTACTTC.